This T cell receptor (beta chain) was captured in a study of a mutant IDH1 vaccine in newly diagnosed glioma (dated by TCRdb to about 2021). For context, the study as a whole: Vaccination was initiated 4-6 weeks after radiotherapy alone, or concurrently with temozolomide cycles in the chemotherapy-containing groups. Before enrollment, most patients had been given radiochemotherapy with temozolomide as standard therapy, while the rest had received either radiotherapy alone or temozolomide alone. Six visits were used for peripheral blood collection: V03 (baseline), V05, V07, V10, V12 and V13. Longitudinal TCRB deep sequencing was done for roughly 23 treated patients, wherever samples were available for exploratory analyses. Of the 32 patients who were treated, about 62% were male and roughly 38% were female, and the mean age was around 40 years. The week-35 safety follow-up was designated visit V12, and the week-47 end of study was designated visit V13. General findings and caveats noted by the study authors: Availability determined which PBMC samples were chosen for TCRB deep sequencing. Immune responses induced by the vaccine were seen in about 93% of patients across multiple MHC alleles. According to the authors, sample limitations meant that analyses of patient blood samples could not be reproduced. No apparent relationship was observed between pseudoprogression and alterations in the top peripheral T cell clonotypes detected by TCRB sequencing.

About this clone itself: There is no known antigen for this receptor. No much larger clonotype is one base removed from it; base qualities were not supplied.

The library was generated by the immunoSEQ multiplex PCR assay. Rearranged TCR beta chain sequences were amplified with the hsTCRB Kit following the manufacturer's protocol. An Illumina MiSeq was used to sequence the TCRB libraries. On the study's bioinformatics: The proprietary platform of the kit vendor was used for demultiplexing, trimming and gene mapping. The clones in this table, taken by TCRdb from immuneACCESS, are in-frame only. Not every clone is retained; where verified, under half of the shortfall comes from an unresolved V gene, and the cause of the rest is unknown. V and J calls and clone size follow that table, whereas D and trimming were derived from the DNA. The sample has 30,000 or so clones on record, about four fifths of them singletons. The ten biggest clones cover under 30% of the sample. In light of the paper, this sample's time point label describes: week 47, end of study. Each vaccine dose was 300 ug of a 20-mer mutant IDH1 peptide in Montanide, given subcutaneously with topical imiquimod. Patients were given eight vaccinations, in weeks 1, 3, 5, 7, 11, 15, 19 and 23, which matched visits V03 through V10. Donors had newly diagnosed WHO grade 3 or 4 IDH1-mutant astrocytomas with loss of nuclear ATRX. The samples were drawn from NOA16, a multicentre, single-arm, open-label phase I trial in Germany that tested a mutant IDH1 peptide vaccine in humans for the first time. Genomic DNA for TCRB sequencing was extracted from EDTA blood using the DNeasy Blood and Tissue Kit.

The receptor comes from a man under 40 with glioma. Material: PBMCs, obtained from a glioma patient whose treatment included an IDH1 peptide vaccine.

CDR3 loop: CASSVATNTEAFF. In nucleotides, the sequence is TGTGCCAGCAGCGTAGCTACCAACACTGAAGCTTTCTTT. The sequence links TRBV9 to TRBJ1-1, with no D gene named confidently. Reading from cysteine to phenylalanine, the CDR3 counts 13 amino acids. The CDR3 DNA has 39 bases and is translated from base 1. The germline ends are 5 bases apart after V is trimmed by 0 bases and J by 2 bases. The germline V gene gives CDR1 as SGDLS and CDR2 as YYNGEE.